This TCR beta chain is from a study of cytomegalovirus exposure and HLA in healthy donors. The wider study: T cells numbering about 179 million yielded 117 million unique TCR beta sequences in an earlier analysis.

Findings and caveats of the study: Certain sequence variants were highly shared and formed a cluster, and this cluster was likely a sequencing artifact.

Germline loops: CDR1 SNHLY, CDR2 FYNNEI. The CDR3 is made up of 14 amino acids. The V gene lost 0 bases and the J gene lost 8 bases, with 8 bases spanning the gap. This clone appeared once. Its antigen is undetermined. Vbeta (60) and Jbeta (13) primers were used in the PCR. TCRdb's copy holds only in-frame clones and misses some; the assay was immunoSEQ multiplex PCR. The data contain 160,000 or so clones, roughly 78% of them seen just once; the ten biggest clones take up approximately 0.7%. The donors were healthy bone marrow donors. This sequence originates from a middle-aged woman in good health and CMV-seronegative. Specimen: PBMCs. The chain has TRBV2 and TRBJ1-6, with D unclear. CDR3 in amino acids: CASSEASGYSPLHF. CDR3 nucleotides: TGTGCCAGCAGTGAAGCTTCGGGTTATTCACCCCTCCACTTT.